The T cell receptor beta chain described here comes from a study of blood T cell repertoires in COVID-19. Study-level information: Whether acute or convalescent, the COVID-19 samples came from the United States, Italy and Spain. T cells, B-cell-depleted T cells, or PBMCs provided the cDNA or gDNA that served as material.

The CDR3 is 15 residues long. Trimming took 5 bases from V and 9 from J; bases not matched to a gene: 11. The germline CDR1 and CDR2 sequences are SGHAT and FQNNGV. Sequencing used immunoSEQ multiplex PCR; TCRdb keeps in-frame clones, though not all of them. The data contain approximately 250,000 clones, around 84% of them singletons. Ages ranged from about 18 to 89 years, with residence in about two dozen US areas. Clinical history as reported by participants underpinned cohort assignment. This receptor was obtained from a man aged 25 to 40 with acute COVID-19. The sequenced sample consisted of PBMCs or T cells enriched from blood (not recorded which). V usage is TRBV11-2 and J usage is TRBJ1-1; 11 nucleotides match TRBD1. CDR3: CASSIQDRGPFKAFF. The CDR3 nucleotides are TGTGCCAGCAGCATCCAGGACAGGGGGCCTTTCAAAGCTTTCTTT.